This T cell receptor (beta chain) emerged from a study of identical twins. Findings and limits, study-wide: Beta out-of-frame twin sharing showed a weaker excess. It was possible that invariant MAIT and iNKT cells partly confounded the zero-insertion analyses. When twins shared out-of-frame alpha sequences, those sequences had excess low generation probability.

Worth noting for this clonotype: What it binds is not known.

TCRdb called the 5' RACE reads again in MiXCR, with one record for every CDR3 protein. The sample contains roughly 350,000 distinct CDR3 sequences, roughly 12% of which appear only once. These data were also filed under a second study, of yellow fever vaccine responses in identical twins. That study reports: On the reported evidence, twins' vaccine T cell responses seemed partly convergent and partly personalized.

The TCR sequence derives from a woman aged 18-29 years in good health. Input material: CD8+ T cells sorted from blood.

CDR3 nucleotide sequence: TGTGCCACCAGGGGCGGGATCGGATACAATGAGCAGTTCTTC. Its translation: CATRGGIGYNEQFF. V is TRBV28 and J is TRBJ2-1; D is perhaps TRBD1 or TRBD2 (6 bases each). This CDR3 has 14 residues. CDR1 and CDR2 (germline): MDHEN, SYDVKM. The germline V and J ends were trimmed by 10 bases and 4 bases, with 17 bases remaining between them.